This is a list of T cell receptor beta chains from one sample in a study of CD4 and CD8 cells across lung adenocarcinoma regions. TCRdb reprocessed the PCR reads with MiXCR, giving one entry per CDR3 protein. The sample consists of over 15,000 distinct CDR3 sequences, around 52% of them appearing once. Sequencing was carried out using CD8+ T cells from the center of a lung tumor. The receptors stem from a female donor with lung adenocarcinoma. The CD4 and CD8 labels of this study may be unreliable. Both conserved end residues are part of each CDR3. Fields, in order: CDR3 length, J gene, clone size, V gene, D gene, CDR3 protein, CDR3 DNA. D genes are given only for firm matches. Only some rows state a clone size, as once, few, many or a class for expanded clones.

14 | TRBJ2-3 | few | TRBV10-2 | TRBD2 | CASRTSGSTDTQYF | TGCGCCAGCAGGACTAGCGGGAGCACAGATACGCAGTATTTT
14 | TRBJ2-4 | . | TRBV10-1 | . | CGVTGLCAKNMQYF | TGCGGCGTCACGGGGCTATGTGCCAAAAATATGCAGTACTTC
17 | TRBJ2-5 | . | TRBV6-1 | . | CASSEVLRGRDEEIQYF | TGTGCCAGCAGTGAGGTGCTCCGAGGGCGAGACGAAGAGATCCAGTACTTC
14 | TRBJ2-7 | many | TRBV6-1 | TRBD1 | CASSRGTGGYEQYF | TGTGCCAGCAGTCGAGGGACAGGGGGCTACGAGCAGTACTTC
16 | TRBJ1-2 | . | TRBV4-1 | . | CASSQDRPEGDAGYTF | TGCGCCAGCAGCCAAGATCGGCCTGAGGGGGATGCTGGCTACACCTTC
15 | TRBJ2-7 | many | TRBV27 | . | CASRSPGRETYEQYF | TGTGCCAGCAGATCTCCGGGACGGGAGACCTACGAGCAGTACTTC
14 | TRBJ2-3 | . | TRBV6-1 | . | CAGIGGMNPDTQYF | TGTGCGGGCATAGGGGGAATGAACCCAGATACGCAGTACTTT
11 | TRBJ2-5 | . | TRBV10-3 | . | CAISSSETQYF | TGTGCCATCAGTAGCTCAGAGACCCAGTACTTC
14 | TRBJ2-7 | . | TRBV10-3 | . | CAGRGGRGKETQYF | TGTGCGGGGAGGGGGGGGAGAGGTAAAGAGACGCAGTACTTC
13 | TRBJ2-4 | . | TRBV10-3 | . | CATGLWAKNIQYF | TGTGCCACGGGGCTGTGGGCCAAAAATATTCAGTATTTC
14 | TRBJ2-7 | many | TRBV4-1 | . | CASSQVGGYYEQYF | TGCGCCAGCAGCCAAGTCGGAGGGTACTACGAGCAGTACTTC
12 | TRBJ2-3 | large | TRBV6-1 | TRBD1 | CASRQGADTQYF | TGTGCCAGCAGACAGGGGGCAGATACGCAGTATTTT
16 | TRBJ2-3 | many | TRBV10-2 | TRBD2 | CASSEWGGGDTDTQYF | TGCGCCAGCAGTGAGTGGGGCGGGGGGGACACAGATACGCAGTATTTT
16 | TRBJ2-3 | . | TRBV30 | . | CAWSVGLGGGPDTQYF | TGTGCCTGGAGTGTAGGTTTGGGGGGGGGGCCTGATACGCAGTATTTT
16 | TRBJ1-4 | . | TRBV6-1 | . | CASSEAGFGGREKLFF | TGTGCCAGCAGTGAAGCGGGTTTTGGAGGGCGCGAAAAACTGTTTTTT
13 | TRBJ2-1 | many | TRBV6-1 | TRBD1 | CATRGQNYNEQFF | TGTGCCACCCGGGGACAGAACTACAATGAGCAGTTCTTC
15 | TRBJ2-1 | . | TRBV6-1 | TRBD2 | CASKLAGGPISEQFF | TGTGCCAGCAAACTAGCGGGAGGGCCCATTTCCGAGCAGTTCTTC
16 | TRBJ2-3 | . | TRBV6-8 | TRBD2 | CFSGASGGPATDTQYF | TGTTTCAGCGGGGCTAGCGGGGGCCCAGCCACAGATACGCAGTATTTT
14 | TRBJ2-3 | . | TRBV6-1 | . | CASRGPRDKNIQYF | TGTGCCAGCAGGGGGCCGCGGGACAAAAACATTCAGTACTTT
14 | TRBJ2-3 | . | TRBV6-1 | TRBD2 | CASSPSGITDTQYF | TGTGCCAGCAGTCCTAGCGGGATAACAGATACGCAGTATTTT
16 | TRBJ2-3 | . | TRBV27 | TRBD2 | CASSSPLAGGVYEQYF | TGTGCCAGCAGTTCCCCACTAGCGGGAGGGGTCTACGAGCAGTATTTT
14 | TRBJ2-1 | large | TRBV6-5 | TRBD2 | CASSYSRGGNEQFF | TGTGCCAGCAGTTACTCCCGGGGGGGCAATGAGCAGTTCTTC
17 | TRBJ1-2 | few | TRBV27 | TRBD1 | CASSLISGTGGGYGYTF | TGTGCCAGCAGTCTGATCTCCGGGACAGGGGGTGGCTATGGCTACACCTTC
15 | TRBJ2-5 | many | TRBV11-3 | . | CASSYLTKPQETQYF | TGTGCCAGCAGCTACCTAACGAAACCCCAAGAGACCCAGTACTTC
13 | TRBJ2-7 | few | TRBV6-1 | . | CASSRDGSYEQYF | TGTGCCAGCAGCAGGGACGGATCCTACGAGCAGTACTTC
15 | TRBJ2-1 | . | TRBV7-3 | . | CASSLDNGAYNEQFF | TGTGCCAGCAGCTTAGACAATGGGGCCTACAATGAGCAGTTCTTC
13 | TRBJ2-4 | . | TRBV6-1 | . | CARGLGAKDTQYF | TGTGCCAGGGGCCTGGGGGCCAAAGACACGCAGTACTTC
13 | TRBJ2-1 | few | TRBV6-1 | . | CATRFGRYNEQFF | TGTGCCACTCGATTCGGGCGCTACAATGAGCAGTTCTTC
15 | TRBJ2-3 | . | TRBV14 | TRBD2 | CASSQIAGGTGAQYF | TGTGCCAGCAGCCAAATAGCGGGGGGCACCGGGGCGCAGTATTTT
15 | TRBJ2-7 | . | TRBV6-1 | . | CASSEAVSDSYEQYF | TGTGCCAGCAGTGAGGCCGTATCCGACTCCTACGAGCAGTACTTC
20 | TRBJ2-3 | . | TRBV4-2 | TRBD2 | CASSPTPGVAGGWGTDTQYF | TGTGCCAGCAGCCCGACTCCCGGAGTAGCGGGGGGGTGGGGCACAGATACTCAGTACTTT
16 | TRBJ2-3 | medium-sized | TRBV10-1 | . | CASSEGLGGSTDTQYF | TGCGCCAGCAGTGAAGGGCTGGGGGGTAGCACAGATACGCAGTATTTT
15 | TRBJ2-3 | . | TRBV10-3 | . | CAGGLGGGGEDTQYF | TGTGCCGGGGGCCTTGGGGGAGGGGGCGAAGATACGCAGTATTTC